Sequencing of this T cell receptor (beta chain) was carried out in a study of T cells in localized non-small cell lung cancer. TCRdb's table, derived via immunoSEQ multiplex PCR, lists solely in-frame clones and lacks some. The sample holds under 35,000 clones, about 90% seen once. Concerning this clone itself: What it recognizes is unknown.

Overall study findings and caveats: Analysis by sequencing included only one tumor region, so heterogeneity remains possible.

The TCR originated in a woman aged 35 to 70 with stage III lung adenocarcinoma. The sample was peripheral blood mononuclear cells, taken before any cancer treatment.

As DNA, the CDR3 is TGTGCCTGGAGCAGGACAATCTCGGTGGATCAGCCCCAGCATTTT. It encodes CAWSRTISVDQPQHF. The rearrangement links TRBV30 to TRBJ1-5, with D tentatively TRBD1 (5 bases). The CDR3 spans 15 residues. The V end was cut by 3 bases, the J end by 5 bases, with 17 bases between. Germline V lookup: CDR1 GTSNPN, CDR2 SVGIG (reference sequence).